The 17 T cell receptor beta chains given below trace back to one sample, sequenced in a study of blood T cell repertoires in COVID-19. Profiling relied on immunoSEQ multiplex PCR, and the TCRdb table lists in-frame clones only, not all of them. The sample lists about 150,000 clones; roughly 84% were seen once. The sample consisted of peripheral blood. These receptors all come from a human donor in a cohort sampled during active COVID-19.

The chain couples TRBV9 to TRBJ2-3; 12 bases fit TRBD2. Trimming removed 0 bases from V and 5 bases from J; junction bases left unmatched: 7. CDR3 length equals 17 residues. Germline V lookup: CDR1 SGDLS, CDR2 YYNGEE. In DNA, the CDR3 is TGTGCCAGCAGCGTAGGTCTAGCGGGAGGGCCAGGAGATACGCAGTATTTT. This gives the protein CASSVGLAGGPGDTQYF.

The rearrangement joins TRBV19 to TRBJ1-5; no clear D. Germline-derived CDR1 and CDR2 are LNHDA and SQIVND (reference sequence). CDR3 length equals 13 residues. Trimming removed 8 bases from V and 9 bases from J, with 17 bases in between. Written as DNA, the CDR3 is TGTGCCAGTGAAAGGGAGCCTCTAGGGCCCCAGCATTTT. This sequence encodes CASEREPLGPQHF.

This chain connects TRBV6-7 to TRBJ2-5; 7 bases are a match to TRBD1. TRBV6-7 is sorted into the ORF group, with uncertain function. The CDR3 sequence is 15 residues long. V dropped 6 bases and J dropped 4; count of bases not matched to a gene: 11. The CDR3: CASRMWDSQGETQYF. DNA of the CDR3: TGTGCCAGCAGAATGTGGGACAGCCAGGGAGAGACCCAGTACTTC.

Only one count was recorded for this clone. The V and J genes are TRBV5-1 and TRBJ2-1, with 12 nucleotides matching TRBD2. The germline V gene has CDR1 SGHRS and CDR2 YFSETQ. V was clipped by 4 bases and J by 2 bases; unmatched bases: 16. CDR3 length equals 20 residues. CDR3 protein: CASSPTSGRTVVRAYNEQFF. Written as DNA, the CDR3 is TGCGCCAGCAGCCCGACTAGCGGGAGAACGGTCGTGAGGGCCTACAATGAGCAGTTCTTC.

This clone was seen just once. This chain joins TRBV6-1 and TRBJ2-1; D is unresolved. Trimming left V 2 bases short and J 0 bases short, with 14 bases between. Germline lookup yields CDR1 MNHNS and CDR2 SASEGT. CDR3 length equals 17 residues. CDR3 loop: CASSELYFRSSYNEQFF. Written as DNA, the CDR3 is TGTGCCAGCAGTGAATTATATTTCCGTAGCTCCTACAATGAGCAGTTCTTC.

The rearrangement uses TRBV7-8 and TRBJ2-3; 11 bases agree with TRBD2. The V gene's germline CDR1 is SGHVS and CDR2 FQNEAQ. The trim removed 2 bases at V and 5 bases at J, leaving 6 bases unmatched. The CDR3 runs to 16 residues. CDR3 sequence (DNA): TGTGCCAGCAGCTTAATGGGACTAGCGGTTCTAGATACGCAGTATTTT. The encoded protein is CASSLMGLAVLDTQYF.

The CDR3 DNA follows: TGTGCCAGCAGCCAAGTTTCAGGACAGGGGGCACGAGGCTACACCTTC. It encodes CASSQVSGQGARGYTF. J is TRBJ1-2 and V is TRBV14, with 11 bases that match TRBD1. The V gene's germline CDR1 is SGHDN and CDR2 FVKESK. The V gene end was trimmed by 1 base and the J gene end by 8 bases; junction bases not matched to a gene: 9. This CDR3 region has 16 residues.

The chain has TRBV3-1 (or the pseudogene TRBV3-2) and TRBJ1-2; perhaps TRBD1 as D (6 bases). CDR1 and CDR2 (germline): LGHDT, YNNKEL (reference sequence). The CDR3 totals 15 residues. Trimming removed 4 bases at V and 5 bases at J, with 17 bases between. CDR3 in amino acids: CASSRGQIAGYGYTF. The CDR3 bases are TGTGCCAGCAGCCGTGGACAGATAGCCGGGTATGGCTACACCTTC.

V usage is TRBV9 and J usage is TRBJ1-5; 7 bases agree with TRBD1. CDR1 is SGDLS, CDR2 YYNGEE, per germline. The V and J ends lost 4 bases and 4 bases, in that order; junction bases with no gene match: 5. This CDR3 comprises 14 residues. In DNA form, the CDR3 reads TGTGCCAGCAGCCCGACAGGGACGAATCAGCCCCAGCATTTT. It yields the protein CASSPTGTNQPQHF.

J is TRBJ2-7 and V is TRBV2, with D perhaps matching TRBD1 (7 bases). Germline CDR1 and CDR2: SNHLY and FYNNEI. This CDR3 comprises 13 residues. V was shortened by 8 bases and J by 6 bases, with 17 bases between the two germline ends. CDR3 DNA: TGTGCCAGCGGGGGGACAGTTTTCGCCGAGCAGTACTTC. Its translation is CASGGTVFAEQYF. Looking up the rest from reference TRBV2 and TRBJ2-7 gives the full variable domain: EPEVTQTPSHQVTQMGQEVILRCVPISNHLYFYWYRQILGQKVEFLVSFYNNEISEKSEIFDDQFSVERPDGSNFTLKIRSTKLEDSAMYFCASGGTVFAEQYFGPGTRLTVT.

CDR3 coding DNA: TGTGCCAGCTCCGGGACTAGGGACACCGGGGAGCTGTTTTTT. The encoded protein is CASSGTRDTGELFF. The genes are TRBV19 and TRBJ2-2, with 8 bases lining up with TRBD2. Trimming removed 9 bases from V and 3 bases from J; junction bases left unmatched: 6. Germline CDR1 and CDR2: LNHDA and SQIVND (reference sequence). The CDR3 consists of 14 residues.

The rearrangement uses TRBV5-1 and TRBJ1-4, with 9 bases matching TRBD1. The germline V gene encodes CDR1 SGHRS and CDR2 YFSETQ. The junction had 7 bases not matched to a gene; V was cut back by 4 bases and J by 0 bases. The CDR3 spans 17 residues. The CDR3 sequence: CASSQGDRVSTNEKLFF. Here the CDR3 DNA reads TGCGCCAGCAGCCAGGGGGACAGGGTCTCAACTAATGAAAAACTGTTTTTT. Drawing the rest from reference TRBV5-1 and TRBJ1-4, the complete variable domain is KAGVTQTPRYLIKTRGQQVTLSCSPISGHRSVSWYQQTPGQGLQFLFEYFSETQRNKGNFPGRFSGRQFSNSRSEMNVSTLELGDSALYLCASSQGDRVSTNEKLFFGSGTQLSVL.

The gene calls are TRBV5-1 and TRBJ2-1; 7 nucleotides match TRBD2. The germline gives CDR1 SGHRS, CDR2 YFSETQ. The CDR3 contains 15 residues. Germline trimming cut 4 bases from V and 9 bases from J; bases unmatched to any gene: 13. The CDR3 protein is CASSKTGGAGGEQFF. Written as DNA, the CDR3 is TGCGCCAGCAGCAAAACGGGAGGTGCCGGCGGTGAGCAGTTCTTC.

This chain joins TRBV19 and TRBJ2-1; 8 nucleotides align to TRBD1. Germline CDR1 and CDR2: LNHDA and SQIVND (reference sequence). Germline trimming cut 3 bases from V and 1 base from J; bases unmatched to any gene: 2. The CDR3 is made up of 15 amino acids. CDR3 sequence reads: CASSIGQGSYNEQFF. DNA of the CDR3: TGTGCCAGTAGTATCGGACAGGGTTCCTACAATGAGCAGTTCTTC.

V gene TRBV12-5 combines with J gene TRBJ2-1; D is possibly TRBD1 (6 bases). CDR1 and CDR2 from the germline V gene are LGHNT and FRNRAP. V gave up 5 bases and J gave up 6 bases, with 8 bases separating them. CDR3 length: 12 amino acids. The CDR3 coding sequence is TGTGCTAGTGGTCCGGACAGCAATGAGCAGTTCTTC. This gives the protein CASGPDSNEQFF.

The chain carries TRBV18 and TRBJ2-2; tentatively, D is TRBD2 (7 bases). V was clipped by 3 bases and J by 7 bases, with 18 bases between them. The CDR3 extends over 16 amino acids. CDR1 and CDR2 (germline): KGHSH, LQKENI. The CDR3 DNA follows: TGTGCCAGCTCACCCGGCGGGGGCCCCAGTGTCGGGGAGCTGTTTTTT. The encoded protein is CASSPGGGPSVGELFF.

In its sample, this clone was seen a few times. The CDR3 nucleotides are TGCGCCAGCAGCGTCGACACCCTCTATGGCTACACCTTC. Encoded protein: CASSVDTLYGYTF. This sequence joins TRBV4-1 and TRBJ1-2; no clear D gene. Germline lookup yields CDR1 MGHRA and CDR2 YSYEKL. The CDR3 extends over 13 amino acids. Trimming cost V 5 bases and J 4 bases, with 11 bases left between them.